The source of this T cell receptor (beta chain) is a study of blood T cell repertoires in COVID-19. Whole-study context: Some COVID-19 samples were acute and others convalescent; all came from the United States, Italy and Spain. The analysed material was cDNA or gDNA that came from T cells, B-cell-depleted T cells, or PBMCs.

The V gene end was trimmed by 5 bases and the J gene end by 6 bases; junction bases not matched to a gene: 11. Germline assignment: CDR1 LGHDT and CDR2 YNNKEL (reference sequence). The CDR3 has 16 amino acids. The data were produced by immunoSEQ multiplex PCR, yet TCRdb's version contains in-frame clones alone and is incomplete. The repertoire holds about 190,000 clones, with 84% as singletons. The sequence was collected from a woman aged 70-85 years with active or convalescent COVID-19. The J gene is TRBJ1-1, the V gene TRBV3-1 (or the pseudogene TRBV3-2); 11 bases line up with TRBD1. The sample was peripheral blood. CDR3 protein: CASSDRDRGNRAEAFF. For the CDR3, the DNA is TGTGCCAGCAGCGACCGGGACAGGGGGAACAGGGCTGAAGCTTTCTTT.